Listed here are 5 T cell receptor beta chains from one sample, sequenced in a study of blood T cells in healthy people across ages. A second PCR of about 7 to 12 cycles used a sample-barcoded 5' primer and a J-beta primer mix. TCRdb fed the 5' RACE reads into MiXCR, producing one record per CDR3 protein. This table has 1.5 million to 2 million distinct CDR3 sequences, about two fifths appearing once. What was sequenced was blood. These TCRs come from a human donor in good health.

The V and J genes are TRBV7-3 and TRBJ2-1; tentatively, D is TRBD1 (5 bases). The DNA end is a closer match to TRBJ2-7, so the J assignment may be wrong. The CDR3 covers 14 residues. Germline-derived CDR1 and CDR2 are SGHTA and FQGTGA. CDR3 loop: CASSLTRVDNEQYF. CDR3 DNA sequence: TGTGCCAGCAGCTTAACCAGAGTGGACAATGAGCAGTACTTC.

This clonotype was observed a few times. The CDR3 here is CASSLGGGALNYGYTF. CDR3 nucleotide sequence: TGTGCCAGCAGCTTAGGGGGGGGGGCCTTAAACTATGGCTACACCTTC. V is TRBV7-2 and J is TRBJ1-2, with a weak D call TRBD1 (6 bases). The CDR3 totals 16 residues. The V end was cut by 1 base, the J end by 2 bases, with 14 bases between. CDR1 SGHTA and CDR2 FQGNSA come from the germline V gene.

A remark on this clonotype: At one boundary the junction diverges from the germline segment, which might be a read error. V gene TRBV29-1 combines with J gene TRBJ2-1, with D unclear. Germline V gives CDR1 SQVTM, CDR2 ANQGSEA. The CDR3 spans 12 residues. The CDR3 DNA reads TGCAGCGTTAACCCGACTGGGTACGAGCAGGACTTC. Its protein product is CSVNPTGYEQDF.

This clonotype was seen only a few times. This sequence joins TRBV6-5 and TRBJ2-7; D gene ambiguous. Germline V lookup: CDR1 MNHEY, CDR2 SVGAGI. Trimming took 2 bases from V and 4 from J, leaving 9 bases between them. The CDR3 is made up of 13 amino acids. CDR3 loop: CASSYRNGYEQYF. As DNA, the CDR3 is TGTGCCAGCAGTTACAGGAACGGTTACGAGCAGTACTTC.

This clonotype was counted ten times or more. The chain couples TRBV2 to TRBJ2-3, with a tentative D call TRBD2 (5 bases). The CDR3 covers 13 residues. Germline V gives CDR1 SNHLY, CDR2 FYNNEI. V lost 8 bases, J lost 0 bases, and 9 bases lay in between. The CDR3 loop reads CASGLASTDTQYF. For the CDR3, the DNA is TGTGCCAGCGGGCTAGCTAGCACAGATACGCAGTATTTT.